Included here is one T cell receptor beta chain sequence, with context. Its antigen specificity is not known. Base qualities are not at hand, and no much larger clone is one base apart. Collaborating institutions collected whole blood in K2EDTA tubes following their own protocols. For TCRbeta analysis, collaborator samples were shipped as frozen whole blood, as isolated PBMCs, or as DNA extracted from either sample type. For CDR1 and CDR2, the germline V gene (reference sequence) lists SEHNR and FQNEAQ. From cysteine to phenylalanine, the CDR3 is 14 amino acids long. Just CDR3 DNA is preserved here, 42 bases in frame from base 1. Trimming takes 3 bases off V and 4 bases off J; junction bases not matched to a gene: 5. This sample was included in a study of blood T cell repertoires in COVID-19 (dated by TCRdb to about 2020). Concerning the study at large: Collaborator samples came from the United States, Italy and Spain and covered acute and convalescent phases of COVID-19. The material from the prospective study consisted of cDNA or gDNA derived from T cells, B-cell-depleted T cells, or PBMCs. Subjects who had been exposed to COVID-19, were actively infected with it, or had recovered from it provided the deeply sampled blood TCRbeta repertoires that made up the dataset. A freely available public database, intended as a resource for researchers studying the immune response to SARS-CoV-2, is where the repertoires were released. The samples were drawn from the first 160 participants of the ongoing ImmuneRACE study and from about 1,200 subjects provided by 6 global collaborators. A de-identified subject ID, COVID-19 status, age in years and sex were almost always included in the sample metadata. Where HLA class I and class II types were available, the types were taken from metadata supplied by the sample provider, not from assay-based typing.

TCRbeta CDR3 regions were amplified from genomic DNA using the immunoSEQ Assay, a bias-controlled multiplex PCR. As for the authors' bioinformatics: Within the assay, amplification of reference gene primers was used to estimate how many nucleated cells each sample contained. To quantify the absolute abundance of each unique TCRbeta CDR3 rearrangement, sequence reads were collapsed and filtered. For each sample, productive Simpson clonality was calculated by taking the square root of Simpson's diversity index across productive rearrangements. TCRdb obtained this table from immuneACCESS and retained in-frame rearrangements with V and J assigned. These tables miss some clones; where compared with another copy, unresolved V genes account for less than half of the shortfall, and the remainder is unexplained. V and J calls and clone size are those listed in that table; D and trimming were worked out from the DNA. This sample comprises around 110,000 clones, about three quarters of them detected only once. Clones ranked in the top ten supply about 4.5% of the sample.

The paper's findings and limits, for the study overall: The amount of clinical and demographic metadata varied by source and participant and was provided uncurated.

The sequenced sample was peripheral blood. This TCR was sampled from a man between 65 and 85 years old with acute or convalescent COVID-19. The V and J genes are TRBV7-9 and TRBJ1-1; 7 junctional bases match TRBD1. CDR3 protein: CASSFTGASTEAFF. DNA sequence: TGTGCCAGCAGCTTTACAGGGGCGAGCACTGAAGCTTTCTTT.